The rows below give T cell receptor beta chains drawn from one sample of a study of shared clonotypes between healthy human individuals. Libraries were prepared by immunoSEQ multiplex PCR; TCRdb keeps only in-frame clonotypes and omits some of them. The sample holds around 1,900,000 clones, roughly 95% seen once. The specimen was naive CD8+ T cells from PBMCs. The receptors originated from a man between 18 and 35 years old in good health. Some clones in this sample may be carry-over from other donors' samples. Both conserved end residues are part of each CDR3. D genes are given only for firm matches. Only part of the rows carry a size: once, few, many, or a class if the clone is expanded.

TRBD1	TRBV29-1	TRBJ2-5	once	TGCAGCGTTGAAGAATACGACAGGGGCCAAGAGACCCAGTACTTC	CSVEEYDRGQETQYF
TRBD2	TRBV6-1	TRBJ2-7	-	TGTGCCAGCAGTGTGACTAGCGGGGGGTCCTACGAGCAGTACTTC	CASSVTSGGSYEQYF
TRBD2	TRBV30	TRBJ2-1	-	TGTGCCTGGGAATCCACGGGGGGCAATGAGCAGTTCTTC	CAWESTGGNEQFF
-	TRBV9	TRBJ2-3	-	TGTGCCAGCAGCGTAGTTCCTATCACAGATACGCAGTATTTT	CASSVVPITDTQYF
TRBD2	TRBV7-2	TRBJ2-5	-	TGTGCCAGCAGCTTAGTTCCGACTAGCGGGAGTGGGGATGGTGAGACCCAGTACTTC	CASSLVPTSGSGDGETQYF
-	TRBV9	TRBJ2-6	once	TGTGCCAGCAGCGCTCGATTGAGCTCTGGGGCCAACGTCCTGACTTTC	CASSARLSSGANVLTF
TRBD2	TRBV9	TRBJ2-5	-	TGTGCCAGCAGCGTAGAGTCAGGGACTAGCGGGAGTCAAGAGACCCAGTACTTC	CASSVESGTSGSQETQYF
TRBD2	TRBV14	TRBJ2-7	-	TGTGCCAGCAGTCATATACAGGTGGCCGTCGAGGGAGAGCGGGGACCGAAGGGGCTCTACGAGCAGTACTTC	CASSHIQVAVEGERGPKGLYEQYF
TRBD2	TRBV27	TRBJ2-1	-	TGTGCCAGCAGTCCCCTCGGGGGGGACCAGCAGTTCTTC	CASSPLGGDQQFF
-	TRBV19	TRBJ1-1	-	TGTGCCAGTACCCACCGGGGGATGGACACTGAAGCTTTCTTT	CASTHRGMDTEAFF
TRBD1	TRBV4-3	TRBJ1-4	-	TGCGCCAGCAGCCAAGAACCCCCCCGGACAGGGTGGGATGAAAAACTGTTTTTT	CASSQEPPRTGWDEKLFF
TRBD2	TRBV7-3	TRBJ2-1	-	TGTGCCAGCAGCCGACTAGCGGGAGGCTACAATGAGCAGTTCTTC	CASSRLAGGYNEQFF
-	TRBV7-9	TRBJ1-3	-	TGTGCCAGCAGCCCGAGTGGGGATTTCGGAAACACCATATATTTT	CASSPSGDFGNTIYF
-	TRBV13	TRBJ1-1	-	TGTGCCAGCAGCTGGGGTCAGAACACTGAAGCTTTCTTT	CASSWGQNTEAFF
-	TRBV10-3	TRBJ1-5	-	TGTGCCATCAGGGAGGGCAGGGACGCCAATCAGCCCCAGCATTTT	CAIREGRDANQPQHF
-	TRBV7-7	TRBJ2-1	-	TGTGCCAGCAGCTTAAGACAAGGGGATAAAAACTCCTACAATGAGCAGTTCTTC	CASSLRQGDKNSYNEQFF
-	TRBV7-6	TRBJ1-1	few	TGTGCCAGCAGCTTCGGGATGAACACTGAAGCTTTCTTT	CASSFGMNTEAFF
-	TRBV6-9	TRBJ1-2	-	TGTGCCAGAAGTTTTAGGGGTTCCGGCTACACCTTC	CARSFRGSGYTF
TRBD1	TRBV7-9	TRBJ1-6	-	TGTGCCAGCAGCCCACGACAGGGGCTGGGTTCACCCCTCCACTTT	CASSPRQGLGSPLHF
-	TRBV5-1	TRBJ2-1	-	TGCGCCAGCAGCTCTACATTGGGTCTACCGGGGGAGCAGTTCTTC	CASSSTLGLPGEQFF
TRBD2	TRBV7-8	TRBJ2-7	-	TGTGCCAGCAGCTTAGGGACTAGCGGGAGGGCCCAGCAGTACTTC	CASSLGTSGRAQQYF
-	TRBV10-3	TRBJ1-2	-	TGTGCCATCAGAAGGGATCGTGGCTACACCTTC	CAIRRDRGYTF
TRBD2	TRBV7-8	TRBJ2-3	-	TGTGCCAGCAGTCCGAGGCTAGCGGGAGTCCTAGATACGCAGTATTTT	CASSPRLAGVLDTQYF
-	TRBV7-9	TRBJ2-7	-	TGTGCCAGCAGCTTTAGTCAGACCTACGAGCAGTACTTC	CASSFSQTYEQYF
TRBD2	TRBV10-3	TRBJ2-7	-	TGTGCCATCAGTGGAGGACTAGCGGGGACCTACGAGCAGTACTTC	CAISGGLAGTYEQYF
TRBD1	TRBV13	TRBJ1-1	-	TGTGCCAGCAGCTTAGAACAGGGGTTGAACACTGAAGCTTTCTTT	CASSLEQGLNTEAFF
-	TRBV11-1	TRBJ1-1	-	TGTGCCAGCAGCCCGGGGTACAGACTCATGAACACTGAAGCTTTCTTT	CASSPGYRLMNTEAFF
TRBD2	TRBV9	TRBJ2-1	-	TGTGCCAGCAGCGTTAGCGGGGGGACGAATGAGCAGTTCTTC	CASSVSGGTNEQFF
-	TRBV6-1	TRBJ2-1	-	TGTGCCAGCAGTGAGAGGAGCGGGAGGCGACAGGGGAGGGAGCAGTTCTTC	CASSERSGRRQGREQFF
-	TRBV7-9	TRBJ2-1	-	TGTGCCAGCAGCCTTTGGAGAAATGAGCAGTTCTTC	CASSLWRNEQFF
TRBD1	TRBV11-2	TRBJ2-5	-	TGTGCCAGCAGCTTAGGTACAGGGGGGCAAGAGACCCAGTACTTC	CASSLGTGGQETQYF
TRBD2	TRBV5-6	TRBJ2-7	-	TGTGCCAGCAGCCCGGGAGGACGAACCTACGAGCAGTACTTC	CASSPGGRTYEQYF
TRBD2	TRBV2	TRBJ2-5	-	TGTGCCAGCAGACCGACTAGCGGGCAAGGGGAGACCCAGTACTTC	CASRPTSGQGETQYF
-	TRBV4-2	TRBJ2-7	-	TGTGCCAGCACAGGGAACTCCTACGAGCAGTACTTC	CASTGNSYEQYF
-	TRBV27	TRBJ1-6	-	TGTGCCAGCAGTTTAACGGAAGCGGGAAATTCACCCCTCCACTTT	CASSLTEAGNSPLHF
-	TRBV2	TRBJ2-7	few	TGTGCCAGCGGGAGTGGGAGAGGTTACGAGCAGTACTTC	CASGSGRGYEQYF
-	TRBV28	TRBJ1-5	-	TGTGCCAGCAGTTTTCGGGCAGGGGTCCATCAGCCCCAGCATTTT	CASSFRAGVHQPQHF
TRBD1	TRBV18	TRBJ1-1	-	TGTGCCAGCTCAATCGACAGGGGGACTTGGGGCACTGAAGCTTTCTTT	CASSIDRGTWGTEAFF
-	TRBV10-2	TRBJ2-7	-	TGCGCCAGCAGGGGGGTACTCTACGAGCAGTACTTC	CASRGVLYEQYF
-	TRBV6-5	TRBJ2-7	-	TGTGCCAGCAGTTACTCGGGGCAGGGACCACCCTACGAGCAGTACTTC	CASSYSGQGPPYEQYF
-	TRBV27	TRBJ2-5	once	TGTGCCAGCAGTTTGCGAACCCCCAGGGGGCGGGGGGAGACCCAGTACTTC	CASSLRTPRGRGETQYF
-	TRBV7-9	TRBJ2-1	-	TGTGCCAGCAGCTTAGCGCAGGGCCGAAATAATGAGCAGTTCTTC	CASSLAQGRNNEQFF
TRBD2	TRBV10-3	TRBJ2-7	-	TGTGCCATCAGTGACAGCGGGAGTGGGGTCGAGCAGTACTTC	CAISDSGSGVEQYF
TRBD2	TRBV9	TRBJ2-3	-	TGTGCCAGCAGCGCTAGCGGGAGGCCCACAGATACGCAGTATTTT	CASSASGRPTDTQYF
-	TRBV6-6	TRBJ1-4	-	TGTGCCAGCAGTTACTTGGACATTGATGAAAAACTGTTTTTT	CASSYLDIDEKLFF
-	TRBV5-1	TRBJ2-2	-	TGCGCCAGCAGCTTCGGGACTCAAAACACCGGGGAGCTGTTTTTT	CASSFGTQNTGELFF
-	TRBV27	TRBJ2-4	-	TGTGCCAGCAGTTTATTGGGAGGAATCATTCAGTACTTC	CASSLLGGIIQYF
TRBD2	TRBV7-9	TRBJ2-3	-	TGTGCCAGCAGCCCGAGAGGGCTAGCGGGAGGGTTCACAGATACGCAGTATTTT	CASSPRGLAGGFTDTQYF
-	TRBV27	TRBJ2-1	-	TGTGCCAGCAGTTCTGGCCCGTGGAATGAGCAGTTCTTC	CASSSGPWNEQFF
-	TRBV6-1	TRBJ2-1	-	TGTGCCTACAGCAGGTCGAGAGATGAGCAGTTCTTC	CAYSRSRDEQFF
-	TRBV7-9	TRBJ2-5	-	TGTGCCAGCAGCTTAAGAGATGGGCCGAGGTGGGAGACCCAGTACTTC	CASSLRDGPRWETQYF
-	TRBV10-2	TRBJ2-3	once	TGCGCCAGCAGTATGATCCCGGGACTTCTCACGACGGATACGCAGTATTTT	CASSMIPGLLTTDTQYF
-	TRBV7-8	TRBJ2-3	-	TGTGCCAGCAGCTTAGCTCGGGGATACACAGATACGCAGTATTTT	CASSLARGYTDTQYF